A single sample is the source of the 3 T cell receptor beta chains below, sequenced in a study of CD8+ T cells in alopecia areata (dated by TCRdb to 2016 to 2019). The library was made by the immunoSEQ multiplex PCR assay. RNA was extracted from all samples and reverse transcribed into cDNA, which served as template for TCR sequencing. TCRdb holds this immuneACCESS table with in-frame rearrangements only. Some clones are missing; in checked studies, unresolved V genes explain under half, and the rest has no known cause. This sample has about 190,000 clones in its table, and 60% to 70% of those were observed once. The top ten constitute approximately 0.69% of the sample. The time point label for this specimen denotes: more than 3 weeks on oral tofacitinib. The treatment or condition label corresponds to: oral pan-JAK inhibitor, 5-10 mg twice daily. Sequencing used CD4+ T cells sorted from blood, obtained at week 4, from a patient treated with tofacitinib. The source is a human donor with alopecia areata.

The chain has TRBV7-2 and TRBJ2-3; 7 nucleotides agree with TRBD2. With 5 bases clipped from V and 1 base from J, the junction kept 12 bases outside the gene matches. The CDR3 covers 17 residues. Per the germline V gene, CDR1 is SGHTA and CDR2 is FQGNSA. CDR3 coding DNA: TGTGCCAGCAGCCCCCCCCCGGGGAGGGCCGGCACAGATACGCAGTATTTT. Translation: CASSPPPGRAGTDTQYF.

This clone was seen more than once but under ten times. The chain joins TRBV6-5 to TRBJ2-6; unclear D gene. The V gene's germline CDR1 is MNHEY and CDR2 SVGAGI. With 8 bases removed from V and 4 bases from J, the gap between germline ends came to 9 bases. This CDR3 region has 13 residues. CDR3 coding DNA: TGTGCCAGCGGAAGGGTCGGGGCCAACGTCCTGACTTTC. Translation: CASGRVGANVLTF.

V and J are TRBV29-1 and TRBJ2-1; TRBD2 aligns across 9 bases. The CDR3 loop spans 16 amino acids. Germline CDR1 reads SQVTM; CDR2 reads ANQGSEA. Trimming took 7 bases from V and 5 from J; bases not matched to a gene: 15. The CDR3 nucleotides are TGCAGCGCTGCAAGGGGTTCGGCGGGAGGGGACAATGAGCAGTTCTTC. Translated, it gives CSAARGSAGGDNEQFF.